Shown below are 17 T cell receptor beta chains from a single sample sequenced in a study of T cells after yellow fever vaccination. TCRdb passed the 5' RACE reads through MiXCR, listing each CDR3 protein once. The table shows approximately 450,000 distinct CDR3 sequences, with approximately 18% occurring only once. Here the sequenced sample was PBMCs, taken before the yellow fever booster vaccination. Receptors were obtained from a man aged 18 to 29 who received the YFV17D yellow fever vaccine.

The CDR3 sequence: CASSEGTGADIQYF. Written as DNA, the CDR3 is TGTGCCAGCAGCGAGGGGACAGGGGCGGACATTCAGTACTTC. This chain joins TRBV7-6 and TRBJ2-4; 10 nucleotides match TRBD1. J lost 8 bases, V lost 5 bases, and 6 bases had no gene match. The CDR3 sequence is 14 residues long. Germline CDR1 SGHVS, CDR2 FNYEAQ.

The chain recombines TRBV7-2 with TRBJ1-2; 9 positions match TRBD1. The CDR3 runs 14 residues. Germline V gene sequence: CDR1 SGHTA, CDR2 FQGNSA. Unmatched junction bases numbered 8, after V lost 8 bases and J lost 4 bases. The CDR3, as DNA: TGTGCCAGCGCCCCAGGGACAGGGCTCTATGGCTACACCTTC. Translating it yields CASAPGTGLYGYTF.

The V and J genes are TRBV12-3 or TRBV12-4 and TRBJ2-3; 8 nucleotides line up with TRBD2. The CDR3 loop spans 15 amino acids. V was clipped by 3 bases and J by 2 bases; unmatched bases: 4. The CDR3 loop is CASSLGSGTTDTQYF. The CDR3 coding sequence is TGTGCCAGCAGTTTGGGTAGCGGGACCACAGATACGCAGTATTTT.

This clonotype turned up a few times. This rearrangement joins TRBV12-3 or TRBV12-4 to TRBJ1-5, with unresolved D. CDR3 length equals 13 residues. V lost 5 bases and J 4 bases, leaving 9 bases between the germline ends. The CDR3 DNA reads TGTGCCAGCAGTATAACGGGGAATCAGCCCCAGCATTTT. Encoded protein: CASSITGNQPQHF.

This clonotype has more than one count but fewer than ten. This chain joins TRBV5-6 and TRBJ2-2, with TRBD1 as a possible D gene (5 bases). Germline-derived CDR1 and CDR2 are SGHDT and YYEEEE. V dropped 4 bases and J dropped 5 bases, with 24 bases sitting between them. This CDR3 has 18 residues. CDR3 protein: CASSPSVRERHGTGELFF. Here the CDR3 DNA reads TGTGCCAGCAGCCCGTCTGTCAGGGAAAGACATGGTACCGGGGAGCTGTTTTTT.

The chain uses TRBV9 and TRBJ2-1; D remains ambiguous. V lost 0 bases, J lost 0 bases, and 7 bases lay in between. The CDR3 is 15 amino acids. Germline values: CDR1 SGDLS, CDR2 YYNGEE. CDR3 region: CASSVALSSYNEQFF. The CDR3 nucleotides read TGTGCCAGCAGCGTAGCACTGAGCTCCTACAATGAGCAGTTCTTC.

This chain joins TRBV6-2 or TRBV6-3 and TRBJ2-3; D not certain. V dropped 6 bases and J dropped 6 bases, with 10 bases sitting between them. CDR3 length equals 12 residues. The germline V gene has CDR1 MNHEY and CDR2 SVGEGT. The CDR3 loop reads CASSVRSDTQYF. The CDR3 bases are TGTGCCAGCAGCGTCAGATCGGATACGCAGTATTTT.

This clonotype was detected only a few times. The chain couples TRBV4-2 to TRBJ2-3, with 10 bases matching TRBD2. The CDR3 spans 17 residues. The V and J ends lost 0 bases and 6 bases, in that order; junction bases with no gene match: 9. CDR1 and CDR2 from the germline V gene are LGHNA and YNFKEQ. CDR3 region: CASSQEYSGGASDTQYF. CDR3 coding DNA: TGTGCCAGCAGCCAAGAGTACAGCGGGGGGGCATCTGATACGCAGTATTTT.

A few counts support this clonotype. The genes are TRBV29-1 and TRBJ2-7, with D possibly TRBD1 on 6 matching bases. The CDR3 loop spans 13 amino acids. V dropped 2 bases and J dropped 6 bases, with 14 bases sitting between them. Germline lookup yields CDR1 SQVTM and CDR2 ANQGSEA. The CDR3 loop is CSVEKGQSGEQYF. DNA of the CDR3: TGCAGCGTTGAAAAAGGACAGTCCGGCGAGCAGTACTTC.

This clonotype appeared a few times. The V gene is TRBV4-2, the J gene TRBJ2-1; the match to TRBD2 covers 14 bases. V dropped 5 bases and J dropped 9; count of bases not matched to a gene: 3. Germline-derived CDR1 and CDR2 are LGHNA and YNFKEQ. The CDR3 length is 14 residues. In DNA form, the CDR3 reads TGTGCCAGCAGCGGACTAGCGGGGGGAGTTGAGCAGTTCTTC. This encodes CASSGLAGGVEQFF.

This clonotype was found a few times. One end of the junction fails to match germline, which may point to a read error. The chain links TRBV12-3 or TRBV12-4 to TRBJ1-1; D is unclear. The CDR3 extends over 10 amino acids. Here the CDR3 reads CASSASGPHF. CDR3 DNA: TGTGCCAGCAGTGCCTCCGGGCCTCACTTT.

The chain links TRBV15 to TRBJ2-5, with 7 nucleotides matching TRBD2. The junction had 9 bases not matched to a gene; V was cut back by 5 bases and J by 9 bases. The CDR3 extends over 13 amino acids. Germline V gene lookup returns CDR1 LNHNV and CDR2 YYDKDF (reference sequence). The CDR3 is CATSGSTGGAQYF. The CDR3 nucleotides are TGTGCCACCAGCGGTTCGACTGGGGGGGCCCAGTACTTC.

This clonotype was seen a few times. V gene TRBV15 combines with J gene TRBJ2-5; possibly TRBD1 or TRBD2 for D (5 bases each). In germline, CDR1 is LNHNV, CDR2 YYDKDF (reference sequence). The CDR3 runs to 15 residues. The V end lost 6 bases, the J end lost 0 bases, and 14 bases lay between the germline ends. CDR3 sequence (DNA): TGTGCCACCAGGGGGGTTTGGTCGAACCAAGAGACCCAGTACTTC. Its translation: CATRGVWSNQETQYF.

The gene calls are TRBV7-2 and TRBJ1-1; D may be TRBD1 (5 bases). V gave up 5 bases and J gave up 3 bases, with 10 bases separating them. CDR1 and CDR2 (germline): SGHTA, FQGNSA. The CDR3 is made up of 13 amino acids. CDR3 DNA: TGTGCCAGCAGCATACAGGAGGACACTGAAGCTTTCTTT. Protein sequence: CASSIQEDTEAFF.

This clonotype came up many times. The chain joins TRBV3-1 to TRBJ2-5; D may be TRBD2 (7 bases). V lost 4 bases, J lost 5 bases, and 17 bases lay in between. This CDR3 spans 15 amino acids. Germline V gene lookup returns CDR1 LGHDT and CDR2 YNNKEL (reference sequence). The CDR3 protein is CASSPPWGGPETQYF. The CDR3 DNA reads as TGTGCCAGCAGCCCCCCGTGGGGGGGCCCGGAGACCCAGTACTTC.

The V call is TRBV29-1, the J call TRBJ1-1; D is unclear. V lost 6 bases and J lost 1, with 9 bases in between. The CDR3 spans 12 residues. Germline CDR1 is SQVTM and CDR2 is ANQGSEA. The CDR3 loop reads CSVGWGNTEAFF. The CDR3 bases are TGCAGCGTGGGTTGGGGGAACACTGAAGCTTTCTTT.

The table lists this clonotype with a few counts. CDR3 nucleotides: TGTGCCAGCACCCCGGGGGGGGGCCGGGATACGCAGTATTTT. Its translation: CASTPGGGRDTQYF. The V gene is TRBV25-1, the J gene TRBJ2-3; TRBD2 agrees at 8 bases. Germline V gene data show CDR1 as MGHDK and CDR2 as SYGVNS. The V and J ends lost 7 bases and 6 bases, in that order; junction bases with no gene match: 9. The CDR3 consists of 14 residues. The variable domain in full, with the rest retrieved from reference TRBV25-1 and TRBJ2-3, is EADIYQTPRYLVIGTGKKITLECSQTMGHDKMYWYQQDPGMELHLIHYSYGVNSTEKGDLSSESTVSRIRTEHFPLTLESARPSHTSQYLCASTPGGGRDTQYFGPGTRLTVL.